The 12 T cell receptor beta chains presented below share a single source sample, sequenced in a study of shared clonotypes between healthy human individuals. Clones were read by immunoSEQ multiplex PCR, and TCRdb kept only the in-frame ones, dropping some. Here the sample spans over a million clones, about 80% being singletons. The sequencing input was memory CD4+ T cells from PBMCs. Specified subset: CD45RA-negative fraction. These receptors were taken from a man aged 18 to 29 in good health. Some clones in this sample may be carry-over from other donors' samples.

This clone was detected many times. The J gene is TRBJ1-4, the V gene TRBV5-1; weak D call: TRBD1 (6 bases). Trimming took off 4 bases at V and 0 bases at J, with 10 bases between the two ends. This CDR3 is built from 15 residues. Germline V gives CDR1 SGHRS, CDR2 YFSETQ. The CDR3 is CASSPGTTTNEKLFF. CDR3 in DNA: TGCGCCAGCAGCCCAGGGACAACAACTAATGAAAAACTGTTTTTT.

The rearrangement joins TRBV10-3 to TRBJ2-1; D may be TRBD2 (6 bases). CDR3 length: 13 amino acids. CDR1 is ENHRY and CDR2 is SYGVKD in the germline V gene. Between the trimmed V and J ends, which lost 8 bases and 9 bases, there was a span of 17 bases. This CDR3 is CAIGPRTGVEQFF. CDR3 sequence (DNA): TGTGCCATCGGACCTCGTACGGGAGTTGAGCAGTTCTTC.

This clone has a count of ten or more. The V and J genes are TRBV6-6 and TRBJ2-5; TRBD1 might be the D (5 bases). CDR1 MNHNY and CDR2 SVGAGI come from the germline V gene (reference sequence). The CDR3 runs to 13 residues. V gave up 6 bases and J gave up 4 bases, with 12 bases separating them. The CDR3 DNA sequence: TGTGCCAGCAGCCTCCGAAGGGGAGAGACCCAGTACTTC. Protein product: CASSLRRGETQYF.

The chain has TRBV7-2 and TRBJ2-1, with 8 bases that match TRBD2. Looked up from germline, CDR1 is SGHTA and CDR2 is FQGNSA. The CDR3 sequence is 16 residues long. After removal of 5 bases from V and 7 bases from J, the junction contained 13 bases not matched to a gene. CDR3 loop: CASSPRMGSGENEQFF. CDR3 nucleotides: TGTGCCAGCAGCCCTCGGATGGGTAGCGGGGAAAATGAGCAGTTCTTC.

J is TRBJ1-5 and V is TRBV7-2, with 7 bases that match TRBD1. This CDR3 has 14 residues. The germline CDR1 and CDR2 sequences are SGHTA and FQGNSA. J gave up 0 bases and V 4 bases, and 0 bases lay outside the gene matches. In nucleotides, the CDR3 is TGTGCCAGCAGCTGGGACAGTAGCAATCAGCCCCAGCATTTT. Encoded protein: CASSWDSSNQPQHF.

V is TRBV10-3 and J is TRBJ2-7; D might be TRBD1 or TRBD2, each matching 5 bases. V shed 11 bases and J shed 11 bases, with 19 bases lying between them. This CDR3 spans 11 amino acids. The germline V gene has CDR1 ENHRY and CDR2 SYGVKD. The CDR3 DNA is TGTGCCTCGAGCTCCGGGACCTCGGAGTACTTC. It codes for CASSSGTSEYF.

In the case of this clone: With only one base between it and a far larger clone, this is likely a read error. The CDR3 spells CSVAGGWGMDTEAFF. CDR3 coding DNA: TGCAGCGTTGCAGGGGGTTGGGGAATGGACACTGAAGCTTTCTTT. V and J are TRBV29-1 and TRBJ1-1; TRBD1 matches at 7 bases. V lost 4 bases to trimming and J lost 3 bases; unmatched junction nucleotides: 11. This CDR3 is built from 15 residues. CDR1 is SQVTM and CDR2 is ANQGSEA in the germline V gene.

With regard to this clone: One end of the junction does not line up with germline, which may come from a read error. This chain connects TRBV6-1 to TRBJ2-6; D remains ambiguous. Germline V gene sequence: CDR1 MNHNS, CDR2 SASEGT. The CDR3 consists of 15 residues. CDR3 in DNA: TGTGCCATCAGTGGCCGTGACTCTGGGGCCAACGTCCTGACTTTC. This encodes CAISGRDSGANVLTF.

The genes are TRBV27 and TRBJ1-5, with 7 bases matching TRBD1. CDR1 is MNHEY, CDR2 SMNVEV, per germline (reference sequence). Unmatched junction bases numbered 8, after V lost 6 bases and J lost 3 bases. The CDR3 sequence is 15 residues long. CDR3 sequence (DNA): TGTGCCAGCAGCCACGACAGGGACATCAATCAGCCCCAGCATTTT. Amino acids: CASSHDRDINQPQHF.

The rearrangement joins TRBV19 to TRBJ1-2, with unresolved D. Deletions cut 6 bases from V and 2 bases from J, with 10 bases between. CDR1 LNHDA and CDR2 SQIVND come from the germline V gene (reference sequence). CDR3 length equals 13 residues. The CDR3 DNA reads TGTGCCAGTAGCCTCGGGCCCAACTATGGCTACACCTTC. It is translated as CASSLGPNYGYTF.

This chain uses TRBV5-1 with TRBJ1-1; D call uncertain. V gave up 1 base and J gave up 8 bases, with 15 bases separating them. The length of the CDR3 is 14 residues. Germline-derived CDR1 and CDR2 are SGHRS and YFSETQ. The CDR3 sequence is CASSLIDPGQEAFF. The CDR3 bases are TGCGCCAGCAGCTTGATAGATCCGGGTCAGGAAGCTTTCTTT.

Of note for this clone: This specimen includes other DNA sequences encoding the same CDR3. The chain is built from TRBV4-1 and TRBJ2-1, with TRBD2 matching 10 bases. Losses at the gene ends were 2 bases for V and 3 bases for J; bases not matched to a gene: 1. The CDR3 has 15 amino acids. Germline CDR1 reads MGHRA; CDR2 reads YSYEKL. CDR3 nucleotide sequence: TGCGCCAGCAGCCAATTAGCGGGAGGCTACAATGAGCAGTTCTTC. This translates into CASSQLAGGYNEQFF.